The rows below give T cell receptor beta chains drawn from one sample of a study of Ad26.COV2.S vaccination and SARS-CoV-2 variants. Sequencing used immunoSEQ multiplex PCR; TCRdb keeps in-frame clones, though not all of them. The profile shows 440,000 or so clones, 80% to 95% of them singletons. The material sequenced was peripheral blood, taken in a trial of Ad26.COV2.S vaccine versus placebo. The receptors were sampled from a person aged 18-65 years who received the Ad26.COV2.S COVID-19 vaccine or a placebo. The CDR3 runs from the conserved cysteine through the conserved F or W. D genes are given only for firm matches. A clone size is listed for some rows: how often the clone was seen (once, few, many), or a class if it is expanded.

v_call	clone_size	d_call	j_call	cdr3_aa	cdr3_nt
TRBV28	NA	NA	TRBJ2-6	CASSYRDSGANVLTF	TGTGCCAGCAGTTACCGGGACTCTGGGGCCAACGTCCTGACTTTC
TRBV3-1/TRBV3-2	NA	NA	TRBJ1-3	CASSSGQKPGNTIYF	TGTGCCAGCAGTTCCGGACAGAAACCTGGAAACACCATATATTTT
TRBV5-1	NA	NA	TRBJ2-5	CASSRTLQETQYF	TGCGCCAGCAGCCGGACTCTCCAAGAGACCCAGTACTTC
TRBV3-1/TRBV3-2	NA	NA	TRBJ2-7	CASSPQGPSGVYEQYF	TGTGCCAGCAGCCCCCAGGGCCCTTCTGGGGTGTACGAGCAGTACTTC
TRBV10-3	NA	NA	TRBJ2-1	CAISVLGNEQFF	TGTGCCATCAGTGTTTTGGGGAATGAGCAGTTCTTC
TRBV6-2/TRBV6-3	NA	NA	TRBJ2-7	CASSYVAARRSYEQYF	TGTGCCAGCAGTTACGTAGCGGCGCGACGCTCCTACGAGCAGTACTTC
TRBV6-6	NA	NA	TRBJ2-5	CASSWGEQETQYF	TGTGCCAGCAGTTGGGGGGAACAAGAGACCCAGTACTTC
TRBV27	once	NA	TRBJ2-7	CASSLYWDKLNEQYF	TGTGCCAGCAGTTTATACTGGGACAAATTGAACGAGCAGTACTTC
TRBV7-9	NA	TRBD2	TRBJ2-7	CASSLGTRSYEQYF	TGTGCCAGCAGCTTAGGGACTAGGTCCTACGAGCAGTACTTC
TRBV6-2/TRBV6-3	NA	NA	TRBJ2-3	CASSYPTSSGTDTQYF	TGTGCCAGCAGTTATCCAACTAGCTCTGGCACAGATACGCAGTATTTT
TRBV4-2	NA	NA	TRBJ2-2	CASTERGGTGELFF	TGTGCCAGCACCGAAAGGGGGGGAACCGGGGAGCTGTTTTTT
TRBV5-1	NA	NA	TRBJ2-7	CASSLNSHYEQYF	TGCGCCAGCAGCTTGAATAGCCACTACGAGCAGTACTTC
TRBV6-5	NA	NA	TRBJ2-7	CASLARSGDEQYF	TGTGCCAGCCTGGCTAGAAGTGGCGACGAGCAGTACTTC
TRBV10-1	NA	TRBD1	TRBJ2-7	CASRIRDRGLLEQYF	TGCGCCAGCAGGATCCGGGACAGGGGGTTGCTCGAGCAGTACTTC
TRBV7-9	NA	NA	TRBJ1-2	CASSLGGNYGYTF	TGTGCCAGCAGCTTAGGGGGAAACTATGGCTACACCTTC
TRBV5-1	NA	NA	TRBJ1-1	CASSSQAATVEAFF	TGCGCCAGCAGCTCCCAAGCGGCTACGGTTGAAGCTTTCTTT
TRBV6-1	NA	NA	TRBJ2-7	CASSETLGAGRSYEQYF	TGTGCCAGCAGTGAAACCCTAGGGGCGGGGCGGTCCTACGAGCAGTACTTC
TRBV5-4	NA	TRBD2	TRBJ2-1	CASSLAGGRAPYNEQFF	TGTGCCAGCAGCTTGGCGGGCGGGAGGGCCCCCTACAATGAGCAGTTCTTC
TRBV15	NA	TRBD2	TRBJ2-5	CATSRPPRRASGSGETQYF	TGTGCCACCAGCAGACCCCCCCGGAGGGCTAGCGGGTCGGGAGAGACCCAGTACTTC
TRBV4-1	NA	NA	TRBJ2-1	CASDPEGGKISYNEQFF	TGCGCCAGCGATCCTGAAGGCGGAAAAATTTCCTACAATGAGCAGTTCTTC
TRBV11-2	once	TRBD2	TRBJ2-3	CASSLGLAGVGTDTQYF	TGTGCCAGCAGCTTAGGGCTAGCGGGAGTGGGGACAGATACGCAGTATTTT
TRBV19	NA	NA	TRBJ2-1	CASSTDDLGVIDEQFF	TGTGCCAGTAGTACGGACGACCTTGGGGTCATCGATGAGCAGTTCTTC
TRBV19	NA	NA	TRBJ2-2	CASSITGAGAGELFF	TGTGCCAGTAGTATAACCGGGGCAGGGGCCGGGGAGCTGTTTTTT
TRBV4-1	NA	NA	TRBJ2-5	CASSQDRGRGETQYF	TGCGCCAGCAGCCAAGACAGGGGGCGGGGGGAGACCCAGTACTTC
TRBV10-1	NA	NA	TRBJ2-1	CASPGCEPPDEQFF	TGCGCCAGCCCAGGCTGCGAGCCGCCAGATGAGCAGTTCTTC
TRBV15	NA	NA	TRBJ1-1	CATSRGTGSAEAFF	TGTGCCACCAGCAGAGGAACAGGGTCCGCTGAAGCTTTCTTT
TRBV24-1	NA	NA	TRBJ1-4	CATSEGVGATNEKLFF	TGTGCCACCAGTGAAGGGGTTGGGGCAACTAATGAAAAACTGTTTTTT
TRBV27	NA	NA	TRBJ1-5	CASSCPSGLPWVSNQPQHF	TGTGCCAGCAGTTGCCCCTCGGGCCTACCGTGGGTTAGCAATCAGCCCCAGCATTTT
TRBV27	NA	NA	TRBJ1-5	CASSLGDPGRQPQHF	TGTGCCAGCAGCCTGGGGGACCCTGGACGTCAGCCCCAGCATTTT
TRBV4-3	NA	NA	TRBJ2-2	CASSQLGRTGELFF	TGCGCCAGCAGCCAACTGGGGCGCACCGGGGAGCTGTTTTTT
TRBV11-2	NA	NA	TRBJ2-7	CASSLGTPYEQYF	TGTGCCAGCAGCTTGGGCACCCCCTACGAGCAGTACTTC
TRBV4-2	NA	NA	TRBJ2-3	CASRRRKGGGDTQYF	TGTGCCAGCAGGCGACGGAAGGGGGGTGGAGATACGCAGTATTTT